These 32 T cell receptor beta chains share one sample of origin, sequenced in a study of blood T cell repertoires in COVID-19. Measured with immunoSEQ multiplex PCR; TCRdb has only the in-frame clones, and not every one. The sample has about 220,000 clones; over 75% are singletons. Sample: peripheral blood. All receptors come from a human donor in a cohort sampled during active COVID-19.

The chain has TRBV28 and TRBJ1-2, with D tentatively TRBD1 (6 bases). The germline CDR1 and CDR2 sequences are MDHEN and SYDVKM. The CDR3 consists of 11 residues. The V end was cut by 4 bases, the J end by 7 bases, with 7 bases between. CDR3 bases: TGTGCCAGCAGTTCCAGGGGTGGCTACACCTTC. It codes for CASSSRGGYTF.

The rearrangement joins TRBV5-6 to TRBJ1-2; 9 bases line up with TRBD1. The CDR3 has 13 amino acids. J lost 6 bases, V lost 4 bases, and 4 bases had no gene match. Germline-derived CDR1 and CDR2 are SGHDT and YYEEEE. Here the CDR3 DNA reads TGTGCCAGCAGCGTTCGACAGGGGGATGGCTACACCTTC. Amino acids: CASSVRQGDGYTF.

This clone came up once. V gene TRBV27 combines with J gene TRBJ1-4; no firm D call. The CDR3 totals 13 residues. Trimming pared 5 bases from V and 8 bases from J, leaving 12 bases between. CDR1 and CDR2 from the germline V gene are MNHEY and SMNVEV (reference sequence). The chain's CDR3 is CASSAGPGEKLFF. As DNA, the CDR3 is TGTGCCAGCAGTGCCGGGCCGGGGGAAAAACTGTTTTTT.

The genes are TRBV24-1 and TRBJ2-1; D is possibly TRBD2 (7 bases). Germline V gene sequence: CDR1 KGHDR, CDR2 SFDVKD. The CDR3 has 16 amino acids. Trimming stripped 6 bases from V and 0 bases from J, with 14 bases between. The CDR3 region is CATSTMGGASYNEQFF. The CDR3 region has the DNA TGTGCCACCAGTACCATGGGGGGGGCCTCCTACAATGAGCAGTTCTTC.

The chain couples TRBV5-1 to TRBJ2-2; 10 bases are shared with TRBD2. The CDR3 consists of 16 residues. Germline trimming cut 2 bases from V and 3 bases from J; bases unmatched to any gene: 4. The germline gives CDR1 SGHRS, CDR2 YFSETQ. The CDR3 here is CASSFLAGDDTGELFF. The CDR3, as DNA: TGCGCCAGCAGCTTCCTAGCGGGGGACGACACCGGGGAGCTGTTTTTT.

This chain joins TRBV29-1 and TRBJ2-3; the D gene is possibly TRBD2 (6 bases). The CDR3 totals 13 residues. V was cut by 5 bases and J by 2 bases, with 11 bases left in between. Germline V gene data show CDR1 as SQVTM and CDR2 as ANQGSEA. In DNA, the CDR3 is TGCAGCGTTACCGGGAGAAACACAGATACGCAGTATTTT. Translated: CSVTGRNTDTQYF.

The rearrangement links TRBV7-2 to TRBJ2-7, with 11 bases lining up with TRBD2. V shed 4 bases and J 2 bases; nucleotides not matched to a gene: 4. Germline V gene data show CDR1 as SGHTA and CDR2 as FQGNSA. This CDR3 comprises 15 residues. The CDR3 reads CASSWETSGTYEQYF. CDR3 DNA: TGTGCCAGCAGCTGGGAGACTAGCGGGACCTACGAGCAGTACTTC.

This chain joins TRBV11-2 and TRBJ2-4, with D maybe TRBD1 (6 bases). Germline CDR1 is SGHAT and CDR2 is FQNNGV. The V end was cut by 5 bases, the J end by 11 bases, with 19 bases between. The CDR3 is made up of 14 amino acids. The DNA for the CDR3 is TGTGCCAGCAGCCCTGGACAGTCTGATAGGGTTCAGTACTTC. Its translation is CASSPGQSDRVQYF.

The rearrangement joins TRBV7-8 to TRBJ1-1; D unclear. Looked up from germline, CDR1 is SGHVS and CDR2 is FQNEAQ. Trimming removed 0 bases from V and 8 bases from J, with 7 bases in between. This CDR3 spans 12 amino acids. In nucleotides, the CDR3 is TGTGCCAGCAGCTTAGCCGAGTCAGAAGCTTTCTTT. Encoded protein: CASSLAESEAFF.

The CDR3 DNA follows: TGTGCCAGCAGCTCGGGACCCCAGGGGGCGGACACCGGGGAGCTGTTTTTT. Its protein is CASSSGPQGADTGELFF. The chain links TRBV9 to TRBJ2-2; 8 bases match TRBD1. V shed 4 bases, J shed 3 bases, and the junction held 11 bases outside the gene matches. CDR3 size: 17 residues. Germline V gives CDR1 SGDLS, CDR2 YYNGEE. The full variable domain, its missing parts supplied by reference TRBV9 and TRBJ2-2, is DSGVTQTPKHLITATGQRVTLRCSPRSGDLSVYWYQQSLDQGLQFLIQYYNGEERAKGNILERFSAQQFPDLHSELNLSSLELGDSALYFCASSSGPQGADTGELFFGEGSRLTVL.

V is TRBV6-4 and J is TRBJ2-5; a weak D match, TRBD1 (6 bases). The V end was cut by 6 bases, the J end by 3 bases, with 17 bases between. Germline V CDR1 and CDR2: MRHNA, SNTAGT. The CDR3 consists of 15 residues. The CDR3 sequence: CASRLPGHWKETQYF. The CDR3 bases are TGTGCCAGCAGACTTCCGGGACATTGGAAAGAGACCCAGTACTTC.

The rearrangement joins TRBV4-1 to TRBJ2-3; 8 positions match TRBD2. The germline CDR1 and CDR2 sequences are MGHRA and YSYEKL. Trimming removed 0 bases from V and 5 bases from J; junction bases left unmatched: 10. The CDR3 runs 17 residues. The CDR3 sequence: CASSQEIRRGEVDTQYF. For the CDR3, the DNA is TGCGCCAGCAGCCAAGAGATCCGGCGGGGGGAGGTAGATACGCAGTATTTT.

This clone was picked up one time. The V gene is TRBV4-3, the J gene TRBJ1-5, with D possibly TRBD1 on 5 matching bases. CDR1 and CDR2 from the germline V gene are LGHNA and YSLEER. V gave up 8 bases and J gave up 2 bases, with 19 bases separating them. This CDR3 comprises 16 residues. DNA of the CDR3: TGCGCCAGCGCACCGCAGGGAGGGCGAGGCAATCAGCCCCAGCATTTT. Translation gives CASAPQGGRGNQPQHF.

The V gene is TRBV2, the J gene TRBJ1-4; D is uncertain. There are 13 residues in the CDR3. The V end was cut by 9 bases, the J end by 0 bases, with 8 bases between. Per the germline V gene, CDR1 is SNHLY and CDR2 is FYNNEI. The CDR3 reads CASNGATNEKLFF. In nucleotides, the CDR3 is TGTGCCAGTAACGGAGCAACTAATGAAAAACTGTTTTTT. The whole variable domain, filled in from reference TRBV2 and TRBJ1-4, reads EPEVTQTPSHQVTQMGQEVILRCVPISNHLYFYWYRQILGQKVEFLVSFYNNEISEKSEIFDDQFSVERPDGSNFTLKIRSTKLEDSAMYFCASNGATNEKLFFGSGTQLSVL.

The chain combines TRBV18 with TRBJ2-3, with 9 bases that match TRBD1. The V gene end was trimmed by 3 bases and the J gene end by 0 bases; junction bases not matched to a gene: 7. CDR3 size: 17 residues. From germline, CDR1 is KGHSH and CDR2 LQKENI. In DNA form, the CDR3 reads TGTGCCAGCTCACCCCCCTGGACAGGGGCTAGCACAGATACGCAGTATTTT. It encodes CASSPPWTGASTDTQYF. Full variable domain (missing parts from reference TRBV18 and TRBJ2-3): NAGVMQNPRHLVRRRGQEARLRCSPMKGHSHVYWYRQLPEEGLKFMVYLQKENIIDESGMPKERFSAEFPKEGPSILRIQQVVRGDSAAYFCASSPPWTGASTDTQYFGPGTRLTVL.

The chain links TRBV19 to TRBJ2-2; 9 bases line up with TRBD1. With 7 bases clipped from V and 6 bases from J, the junction kept 6 bases outside the gene matches. Germline CDR1 and CDR2: LNHDA and SQIVND (reference sequence). The CDR3 has 14 residues. CDR3 DNA: TGTGCCAGTATTCCGGGACAGGGAGCCGGGGAGCTGTTTTTT. Its protein is CASIPGQGAGELFF. The full variable domain, its missing parts supplied by reference TRBV19 and TRBJ2-2, is DGGITQSPKYLFRKEGQNVTLSCEQNLNHDAMYWYRQDPGQGLRLIYYSQIVNDFQKGDIAEGYSVSREKKESFPLTVTSAQKNPTAFYLCASIPGQGAGELFFGEGSRLTVL.

The chain joins TRBV5-1 to TRBJ1-2; weak D call: TRBD1 (6 bases). The germline CDR1 and CDR2 sequences are SGHRS and YFSETQ. The CDR3 totals 14 residues. V was clipped by 5 bases and J by 6 bases, with 17 bases between them. The CDR3 coding sequence is TGCGCCAGCAGGGTAATAATTGGGGGCGATGGCTACACCTTC. Encoded protein: CASRVIIGGDGYTF.

This chain links TRBV6-5 with TRBJ2-3; tentative D call: TRBD2 (5 bases). From germline, CDR1 is MNHEY and CDR2 SVGAGI. The V end was cut by 6 bases, the J end by 1 base, with 11 bases between. The CDR3 totals 14 residues. CDR3 nucleotide sequence: TGTGCCAGCAGCCAAAGGGAGCGCACAGATACGCAGTATTTT. Protein sequence: CASSQRERTDTQYF.

J is TRBJ2-7 and V is TRBV7-9, with TRBD1 as a possible D gene (5 bases). Germline V gives CDR1 SEHNR, CDR2 FQNEAQ (reference sequence). The V end was cut by 7 bases, the J end by 1 base, with 14 bases between. The CDR3 has 14 amino acids. The CDR3, as DNA: TGTGCCAGCACCTCTGGGGCAGGATCCTACGAGCAGTACTTC. This encodes CASTSGAGSYEQYF.

The V and J genes are TRBV10-3 and TRBJ2-3; maybe TRBD1 (6 bases). The CDR3 length is 16 residues. Trimming removed 4 bases from V and 3 bases from J, with 17 bases in between. Germline lookup yields CDR1 ENHRY and CDR2 SYGVKD. CDR3 nucleotide sequence: TGTGCCATCAGTGCAAACCCACAGGGTGGGACAGATACGCAGTATTTT. Translating gives CAISANPQGGTDTQYF.

This clone showed up just a few times. The rearrangement joins TRBV29-1 to TRBJ2-1; D possibly corresponds to TRBD2 (6 bases). CDR3 size: 14 residues. Germline V CDR1 and CDR2: SQVTM, ANQGSEA. V lost 0 bases, J lost 4 bases, and 10 bases lay in between. Here the CDR3 DNA reads TGCAGCGTTGAAGAGGGAGGTATATACAATGAGCAGTTCTTC. Amino acid sequence: CSVEEGGIYNEQFF.

The chain couples TRBV27 to TRBJ1-4; the D gene is possibly TRBD1 (5 bases). Trimming shortened V by 2 bases and J by 1 base, and 8 bases separated the two germline ends. Germline lookup yields CDR1 MNHEY and CDR2 SMNVEV (reference sequence). The CDR3 runs 15 residues. The CDR3 reads CASSLVQGTNEKLFF. CDR3 nucleotides: TGTGCCAGCAGTTTAGTCCAGGGAACTAATGAAAAACTGTTTTTT.

This clone was observed a handful of times. This chain connects TRBV6-5 to TRBJ1-5; no clear D. The V end lost 5 bases, the J end lost 6 bases, and 17 bases lay between the germline ends. The CDR3 totals 15 residues. CDR1 and CDR2 from the germline V gene are MNHEY and SVGAGI. CDR3 nucleotides: TGTGCCAGCAGTCCCTCCGGGATCCGGGGTCAGCCCCAGCATTTT. It yields the protein CASSPSGIRGQPQHF.

The gene calls are TRBV14 and TRBJ1-1; D ambiguous. Germline values: CDR1 SGHDN, CDR2 FVKESK. The CDR3 extends over 13 amino acids. Trimming took off 0 bases at V and 6 bases at J, with 8 bases between the two ends. CDR3 sequence (DNA): TGTGCCAGCAGCCAAGAGCTCGCGGCTGAAGCTTTCTTT. It yields the protein CASSQELAAEAFF.

The rearrangement joins TRBV2 to TRBJ1-5, with 8 bases fitting TRBD1. This CDR3 contains 14 residues. The germline V gene encodes CDR1 SNHLY and CDR2 FYNNEI. V gave up 6 bases and J gave up 2 bases; unmatched junction bases: 3. In DNA, the CDR3 is TGTGCCAGCAGGGACAGGGTTGGCAATCAGCCCCAGCATTTT. Translating gives CASRDRVGNQPQHF.

This clone came up once. The CDR3 sequence: CASSQDRQGRSSPLHF. The CDR3 DNA follows: TGTGCCAGCAGCCAAGACCGACAGGGAAGGTCCTCACCCCTCCACTTT. V and J are TRBV4-2 and TRBJ1-6; 7 nucleotides line up with TRBD1. The CDR3 sequence is 16 residues long. V trimming: 0 bases; J trimming: 10 bases; junction bases outside the gene matches: 9. The germline V gene has CDR1 LGHNA and CDR2 YNFKEQ.

The V call is TRBV27, the J call TRBJ1-2; no clear D. The germline V and J ends were trimmed by 2 bases and 6 bases, with 10 bases remaining between them. The germline V gene encodes CDR1 MNHEY and CDR2 SMNVEV (reference sequence). This CDR3 has 13 amino acids. In DNA form, the CDR3 reads TGTGCCAGCAGTTTAAGAATTCGGGATGGCTACACCTTC. This codes for CASSLRIRDGYTF.

The chain links TRBV28 to TRBJ2-4, with D uncertain. This CDR3 comprises 14 residues. Trimming left V 3 bases short and J 3 bases short, with 9 bases between. Per germline, CDR1 MDHEN and CDR2 SYDVKM. The CDR3 DNA sequence: TGTGCCAGCAGTTTTAGACAACACAAAAACATTCAGTACTTC. The encoded protein is CASSFRQHKNIQYF. The whole variable domain, filled in from reference TRBV28 and TRBJ2-4, reads DVKVTQSSRYLVKRTGEKVFLECVQDMDHENMFWYRQDPGLGLRLIYFSYDVKMKEKGDIPEGYSVSREKKERFSLILESASTNQTSMYLCASSFRQHKNIQYFGAGTRLSVL.

The chain recombines TRBV5-1 with TRBJ2-3; TRBD2 matches 14 bases. This CDR3 spans 16 amino acids. With V trimmed by 4 bases and J by 4 bases, 5 bases remained unmatched. CDR1 and CDR2 from the germline V gene are SGHRS and YFSETQ. CDR3 residues: CASSLGLAGAADTQYF. CDR3 in DNA: TGCGCCAGCAGCCTGGGACTAGCGGGAGCGGCAGATACGCAGTATTTT.

The genes are TRBV6-5 and TRBJ1-3, with TRBD1 matching over 9 bases. Trimming at V came to 5 bases and at J to 2 bases, leaving 4 bases not matched to a gene. The CDR3 is 15 amino acids. CDR1 is MNHEY and CDR2 is SVGAGI in the germline V gene. The DNA for the CDR3 is TGTGCCAGCAGTACCCGGACAGGGGCTGGAAACACCATATATTTT. Translated, it gives CASSTRTGAGNTIYF.

The chain is built from TRBV28 and TRBJ1-4, with D possibly matching TRBD1 (6 bases). Germline CDR1 is MDHEN and CDR2 is SYDVKM. V gave up 2 bases and J gave up 5 bases, with 12 bases separating them. This CDR3 contains 15 residues. The chain's CDR3 is CASSLAGAKNEKLFF. CDR3 nucleotide sequence: TGTGCCAGCAGTTTAGCAGGGGCAAAGAATGAAAAACTGTTTTTT.

The V and J genes are TRBV19 and TRBJ1-2, with D unclear. CDR1 and CDR2 (germline): LNHDA, SQIVND (reference sequence). The CDR3 consists of 13 residues. V lost 3 bases and J lost 2, with 7 bases in between. The chain's CDR3 is CASSISQNYGYTF. The CDR3 DNA sequence: TGTGCCAGTAGTATCTCACAGAACTATGGCTACACCTTC.